This is a list of T cell receptor beta chains from one sample in a study of T-cell reconstitution after alpha-beta-depleted transplantation in children. TCRdb called the PCR reads again in MiXCR, with one record for every CDR3 protein. The data contain about 500,000 distinct CDR3 sequences, roughly 33% of them seen just once; the ten biggest clones take up 2% to 2.5%. Specimen: PBMCs from the stem cell graft donor, collected from the stem cell graft. These receptor sequences come from a human donor who donated a stem cell graft to a child with aplastic anemia. The CDR3 runs from the conserved cysteine through the conserved F or W. Fields, in order: D gene, clone size, J gene, V gene, CDR3 protein, CDR3 DNA. D genes are given only for firm matches. The listing skips clone size in some rows; elsewhere it reads once, few, many or a size class.

TRBD2 | - | TRBJ2-6 | TRBV7-8 | CASSRLAGFSGANVLTF | TGTGCCAGCAGCCGACTAGCGGGATTCTCTGGGGCCAACGTCCTGACTTTC
- | - | TRBJ2-5 | TRBV19 | CASSPWGSQETQYF | TGTGCCAGTAGTCCCTGGGGTAGCCAAGAGACCCAGTACTTC
TRBD1 | - | TRBJ2-4 | TRBV7-9 | CASSLYWTGESIQYF | TGTGCCAGCAGCTTATACTGGACAGGGGAGTCAATTCAGTACTTC
- | - | TRBJ1-1 | TRBV5-5 | CASSGQQGNTEAFF | TGTGCCAGCAGCGGCCAACAGGGGAACACTGAAGCTTTCTTT
TRBD2 | - | TRBJ2-7 | TRBV7-2 | CASSPSSGRQYEQYF | TGTGCCAGCAGCCCCTCTAGCGGGAGGCAATACGAGCAGTACTTC
TRBD1 | - | TRBJ1-1 | TRBV7-2 | CASIVMTGSTEAFF | TGTGCCAGCATCGTAATGACAGGGAGCACTGAAGCTTTCTTT
TRBD1 | - | TRBJ2-5 | TRBV5-1 | CASSFGQGNRETQYF | TGCGCCAGCAGCTTCGGACAGGGTAATCGGGAGACCCAGTACTTC
- | once | TRBJ1-1 | TRBV6-2/TRBV6-3 | CASKHTTEAFF | TGTGCCAGCAAGCATACCACTGAAGCTTTCTTT
TRBD2 | few | TRBJ2-2 | TRBV20-1 | CSAPSLSGRAGTGELFF | TGCAGTGCTCCGAGCCTTAGCGGGAGGGCCGGCACCGGGGAGCTGTTTTTT
TRBD1 | few | TRBJ1-1 | TRBV7-9 | CASSSRGVSTGTEAFF | TGTGCCAGCAGCTCCAGGGGGGTTAGTACGGGCACTGAAGCTTTCTTT
- | - | TRBJ1-2 | TRBV29-1 | CSVRSTNYGYTF | TGCAGCGTTAGGAGCACAAACTATGGCTACACCTTC
- | few | TRBJ2-7 | TRBV20-1 | CSATIPPDRRVYF | TGCAGTGCCACAATACCTCCCGACAGGAGAGTGTACTTC
- | - | TRBJ2-5 | TRBV11-1 | CASSSTIRGEAPVKETQYF | TGTGCCAGCAGTTCAACCATACGGGGAGAGGCCCCTGTTAAAGAGACCCAGTACTTC
- | - | TRBJ2-5 | TRBV7-9 | CASSEGLKPYQETQYF | TGTGCCAGCAGCGAGGGGTTGAAACCGTACCAAGAGACCCAGTACTTC
TRBD1 | - | TRBJ2-2 | TRBV10-2 | CASSPRQGAWTGELFF | TGCGCCAGCAGCCCAAGACAGGGGGCATGGACCGGGGAGCTGTTTTTT
- | - | TRBJ1-5 | TRBV20-1 | CSARDVGNKAASGPQHF | TGCAGTGCTAGAGATGTGGGGAACAAGGCCGCTTCAGGACCCCAGCATTTT
- | - | TRBJ2-7 | TRBV11-2 | CASSQNPDPPYEQYF | TGTGCCAGCAGCCAAAATCCGGATCCTCCCTACGAGCAGTACTTC
- | - | TRBJ2-5 | TRBV7-8 | CASSHSGETQYF | TGTGCCAGCAGCCATTCGGGAGAGACCCAGTACTTC
- | - | TRBJ1-1 | TRBV14 | CASSQNRLNTEAFF | TGTGCCAGCAGCCAAAACAGACTGAACACTGAAGCTTTCTTT
- | - | TRBJ2-1 | TRBV29-1 | CSSGYSYNEQFF | TGCAGCAGTGGATACTCCTACAATGAGCAGTTCTTC
- | - | TRBJ2-7 | TRBV18 | CASSPRSPGLTYF | TGTGCCAGCTCACCACGCTCACCAGGGCTGACGTACTTC
TRBD1 | - | TRBJ2-4 | TRBV7-9 | CASATGSKNIQYF | TGTGCCAGCGCGACAGGGTCCAAAAACATTCAGTACTTC
- | - | TRBJ1-5 | TRBV7-8 | CASSLAIQPQHF | TGTGCCAGCAGCTTAGCAATCCAGCCCCAGCATTTT
- | few | TRBJ1-5 | TRBV28 | CASRGLRGNQPQHF | TGTGCCAGCAGGGGTCTTAGGGGAAATCAGCCCCAGCATTTT
- | few | TRBJ1-6 | TRBV5-1 | CASSLGEFLSPLHF | TGCGCCAGCAGCTTGGGCGAATTTCTTTCACCCCTCCACTTT
- | - | TRBJ2-3 | TRBV29-1 | CSVDRRGGRDPDTQYF | TGCAGCGTTGATAGGCGCGGCGGCAGGGACCCAGATACGCAGTATTTT
- | - | TRBJ1-1 | TRBV6-2/TRBV6-3 | CASSYSWQGMTEAFF | TGTGCCAGCAGTTACTCATGGCAGGGGATGACTGAAGCTTTCTTT
TRBD2 | few | TRBJ2-1 | TRBV5-5 | CASSLVSSGRDEQFF | TGTGCCAGCAGCTTGGTTTCTAGCGGGAGGGATGAGCAGTTCTTC
- | - | TRBJ2-1 | TRBV1 | CTSSLLATGNEQFF | TGCACCAGCAGCTTGCTGGCGACAGGGAATGAGCAGTTCTTC
- | - | TRBJ1-4 | TRBV10-1 | CASSDAEKLFF | TGCGCCAGCAGTGACGCCGAAAAACTGTTTTTT
- | few | TRBJ2-1 | TRBV6-5 | CASRSIGYNEQFF | TGTGCCAGCAGGTCTATTGGGTACAATGAGCAGTTCTTC
- | - | TRBJ1-5 | TRBV20-1 | CSARDPRPTRQGIDQPQHF | TGCAGTGCTAGAGATCCCCGGCCCACTCGTCAGGGGATCGATCAGCCCCAGCATTTT
- | - | TRBJ1-2 | TRBV29-1 | CSVLGAESPNGYTF | TGCAGCGTCCTAGGAGCAGAATCGCCCAATGGCTACACCTTC
- | few | TRBJ1-1 | TRBV30 | CAWSWGTEAFF | TGTGCCTGGAGTTGGGGCACTGAAGCTTTCTTT
- | few | TRBJ1-5 | TRBV24-1 | CATSDLGSDHEPQHF | TGTGCCACCAGTGATTTAGGCAGCGATCATGAGCCCCAGCATTTT
TRBD2 | - | TRBJ2-5 | TRBV12-5 | CASGSGLALGETQYF | TGTGCTAGTGGTTCCGGACTAGCTCTAGGAGAGACCCAGTACTTC
TRBD1 | once | TRBJ1-2 | TRBV28 | CASALTGGANGYTF | TGTGCCAGCGCCTTGACAGGGGGCGCCAATGGCTACACCTTC
TRBD2 | many | TRBJ2-1 | TRBV5-1 | CASSSGLADYNEQFF | TGTGCCAGCAGCTCGGGACTAGCGGACTACAATGAGCAGTTCTTC
- | - | TRBJ1-5 | TRBV25-1 | CASSESGVLNQPQHF | TGTGCCAGCAGTGAAAGCGGAGTACTCAATCAGCCCCAGCATTTT
- | - | TRBJ2-3 | TRBV29-1 | CSAEGQRGTDTQYF | TGCAGCGCCGAAGGACAGCGTGGCACAGATACGCAGTATTTT
- | - | TRBJ1-2 | TRBV27 | CASSSLSRWYGYTF | TGTGCCAGCAGTTCCCTTAGCAGGTGGTATGGCTACACCTTC
TRBD2 | few | TRBJ2-1 | TRBV29-1 | CSAGGRGNEQFF | TGCAGCGCGGGGGGGAGGGGCAATGAGCAGTTCTTC
TRBD2 | - | TRBJ2-1 | TRBV19 | CASSGPGTTYNEQFF | TGTGCCAGTAGTGGACCCGGGACTACTTACAATGAGCAGTTCTTC
- | few | TRBJ2-5 | TRBV5-1 | CASSLAGEVWGTQYF | TGCGCCAGCAGCTTGGCCGGCGAAGTTTGGGGGACCCAGTACTTC
- | few | TRBJ2-7 | TRBV20-1 | CSARDQDRTRYEQYF | TGCAGTGCTAGAGATCAGGACAGAACAAGATACGAGCAGTACTTC